This TCR beta chain was captured by sequencing in a study of PD-1 blockade in classical Hodgkin lymphoma. This table comes from immunoSEQ multiplex PCR, and its TCRdb copy is limited to in-frame clones, with some not included. The sample contains 20,000 to 25,000 clones, 90% to 95% of which appear only once. Stated time point: newly diagnosed, previously untreated cHL patient sample. Researchers used magnetic negative selection to pull out pure CD4+ T cells from thawed PBMCs. Deletions cut 5 bases from V and 8 bases from J, with 10 bases between. This CDR3 has 12 amino acids. Germline values: CDR1 SEHNR, CDR2 FQNEAQ (reference sequence).

This clonotype was obtained from a human donor with classical Hodgkin lymphoma. The chain links TRBV7-9 to TRBJ2-4, with D hard to call. Material: CD4+ T cells from blood. CDR3 nucleotides: TGTGCCAGCAGCCCACTTGTTGACATTCAGTACTTC. Protein: CASSPLVDIQYF.